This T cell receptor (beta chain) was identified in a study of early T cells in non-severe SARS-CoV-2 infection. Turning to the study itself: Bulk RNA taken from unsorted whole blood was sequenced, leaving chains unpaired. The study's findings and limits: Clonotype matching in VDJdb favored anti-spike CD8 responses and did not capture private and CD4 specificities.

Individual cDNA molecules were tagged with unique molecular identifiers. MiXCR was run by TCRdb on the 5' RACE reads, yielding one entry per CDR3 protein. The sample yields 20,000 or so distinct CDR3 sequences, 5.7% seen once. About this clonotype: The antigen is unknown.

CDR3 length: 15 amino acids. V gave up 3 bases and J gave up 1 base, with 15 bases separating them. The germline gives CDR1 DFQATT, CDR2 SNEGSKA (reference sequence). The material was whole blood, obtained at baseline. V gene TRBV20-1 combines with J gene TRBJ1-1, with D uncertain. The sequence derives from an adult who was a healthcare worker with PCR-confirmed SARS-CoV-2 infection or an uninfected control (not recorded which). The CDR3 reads CSASPIVQPNTEAFF. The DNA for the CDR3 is TGCAGTGCTAGCCCCATTGTGCAGCCGAACACTGAAGCTTTCTTT.